This note documents a single TCR beta chain sequence. Generated by immunoSEQ multiplex PCR, the TCRdb table keeps only in-frame clones and is missing some. The table has some 1.4 million clones, around 97% seen once. The sample is drawn from a study of shared clonotypes between healthy human individuals. Sequenced: naive CD4+ T cells sorted from blood. Sample subset: CD45RA+ positively selected. The source of this sequence is a man aged 30-40 years in good health.

The CDR3 here is CASSLASGTGDQPQHF. CDR3 DNA: TGTGCCAGCAGTTTAGCCTCCGGGACAGGGGACCAGCCCCAGCATTTT. The genes are TRBV27 and TRBJ1-5; TRBD1 matches at 10 bases. The CDR3 extends over 16 amino acids. CDR1 and CDR2 (germline): MNHEY, SMNVEV (reference sequence). The junction had 8 bases not matched to a gene; V was cut back by 2 bases and J by 7 bases.